This TCR beta chain was retrieved from a study of T-cell memory formation after mild COVID-19 (dated by TCRdb to the early 2020s). Notes on the research overall: TCR sequence clusters from the two donors were found to be largely donor specific. In a couple of donors, T-cell clones that expanded and contracted after mild COVID-19 were tracked by sequencing TCRalpha and TCRbeta repertoires over time. Two young, previously healthy adult volunteers made up the cohort, one male and one female.

These reads were obtained on an Illumina NovaSeq 6000. TCRalpha and TCRbeta cDNA libraries were constructed by 5'RACE with constant-segment primers, with sample barcodes and unique molecular identifiers being introduced. Trizol reagent was used to extract RNA from every sample. The libraries were amplified in two PCR steps, and the second step added a second sample barcode and Illumina TruSeq adapters. Libraries were sequenced on an Illumina NovaSeq with 2 x 150 bp paired-end reads. On the authors' methods: The reads were demultiplexed and collapsed into UMI-guided consensus sequences using migec v1.2.7. Using mixcr v2.1.11, the UMI consensuses were aligned to TRA and TRB V and J templates and assembled into clonotypes. A clonotype was counted as expanded or contracted only if both edgeR and NoisET called the change significant, with noise models trained on biological replicates. For edgeR calls, the cutoffs were a false discovery rate-adjusted p below 0.01 and a log2 fold-change threshold of 1. As an exploratory analysis of dynamics, PCA with hierarchical clustering was applied to max-normalized trajectories of the 1000 most abundant clonotypes. The CD4 or CD8 phenotype of responding clones was assigned using the separately sequenced CD4+ and CD8+ repertoires. The raw public data were reprocessed by TCRdb itself: fastp quality trimming at Q25, MiXCR clonotype calling, in-frame beta chains only. Every entry covers one CDR3 protein and lists the most common genes and DNA from its rows. The authors' filters were not applied to this entry. The sample table shows roughly 45,000 distinct CDR3 sequences, and 25% to 35% are seen once. The top ten hold roughly two fifths of the sample.

Regarding this clonotype: The antigen this receptor binds is unknown. Per-nucleotide qualities are absent, and no much larger clonotype sits a single base away.

The research as a whole found: Whether the second-wave clones peaking on day 37 were SARS-CoV-2 specific was not confirmed. Some responding clones were found in pre-infection memory, which suggests that pre-existing cross-reactive memory T cells took part in the SARS-CoV-2 response. The study included only a couple of mild cases, and larger cohorts that include severe cases with pre-infection samples were judged to be necessary. Balanced CD4/CD8 phenotypes were observed for clones contracting from day 15 to 85, whereas a bias towards CD4+ was observed for a second wave of clones expanding from day 15 to 37. Contracting CD4+ clones were located mainly in the CM and EM memory subsets, whereas CD8+ clones were found to be enriched in EMRA.

Reading from cysteine to phenylalanine, the CDR3 counts 15 amino acids. CDR3 DNA is the only sequence kept; it has 45 bases, read in frame from the first base. For CDR1 and CDR2, the germline V gene lists SGHTA and FQGTGA. V was cut back by 4 bases and J by 0 bases, leaving a gap of 10 bases between them. Ficoll-Paque density gradient centrifugation was used to isolate PBMCs. The sequence joins TRBV7-3 to TRBJ2-1; the D gene is perhaps TRBD2, from 6 matching bases. This TCR came from a man younger than 30 who had mild COVID-19 (a few samples of this study predate the infection). The sample titles of this study are shuffled in the database, so cell type and time point are left out; the donor was told from shared clones. The specimen sequenced was PBMCs or a T cell subset sorted from them (not recorded which). The CDR3 region: CASSSYGSSYNEQFF. In nucleotides, the sequence is TGTGCCAGCAGCTCCTACGGGAGCTCCTACAATGAGCAGTTCTTC.